Listed below are T cell receptor beta chains from one sample, sequenced in a study of shared clonotypes between healthy human individuals. Generated by immunoSEQ multiplex PCR, the TCRdb table keeps only in-frame clones and is missing some. Of about half a million clones in the sample, around 80% were seen once. The sample was PBMCs. The origin of the receptors is a woman between 35 and 50 years old in good health. Some clones in this sample may be carry-over from other donors' samples. Both conserved end residues are part of each CDR3. The order of the fields is clone size, V gene, J gene, D gene, CDR3 length, CDR3 protein, CDR3 DNA. The D gene is left open where the match is weak. Clone size appears in some rows only: once, few, many, or a class for an expanded clone.

-	TRBV5-1	TRBJ1-1	-	14	CASSAGDSNTEAFF	TGCGCCAGCAGCGCAGGAGATTCGAACACTGAAGCTTTCTTT
-	TRBV7-8	TRBJ1-4	-	14	CATRPPGRHEKLFF	TGTGCCACCCGGCCGCCAGGGAGGCATGAAAAACTGTTTTTT
many	TRBV5-1	TRBJ1-3	-	17	CASSFLTGGGSGNTIYF	TGCGCCAGCAGCTTCCTCACGGGGGGCGGCTCTGGAAACACCATATATTTT
few	TRBV5-4	TRBJ1-1	TRBD1	14	CASSPSNRGFEAFF	TGTGCCAGCAGCCCATCAAACAGGGGGTTTGAAGCTTTCTTT
-	TRBV19	TRBJ2-7	-	10	CTRGLYEQYF	TGTACAAGGGGTCTCTACGAGCAGTACTTC
many	TRBV5-4	TRBJ1-1	TRBD1	15	CASSSNRGLTTEAFF	TGTGCCAGCAGCTCGAACAGGGGGTTGACGACTGAAGCTTTCTTT
-	TRBV29-1	TRBJ2-7	TRBD2	13	CSAGLAGGYEQYF	TGCAGCGCTGGACTAGCGGGAGGCTACGAGCAGTACTTC
-	TRBV11-2	TRBJ2-1	-	16	CASSSLSASSYNEQFF	TGTGCCAGCAGCTCGCTTAGCGCCAGCTCCTACAATGAGCAGTTCTTC
few	TRBV28	TRBJ2-1	TRBD2	16	CASSSPGTSGYNEQFF	TGTGCCAGCAGTTCTCCCGGGACTAGCGGGTACAATGAGCAGTTCTTC
-	TRBV7-2	TRBJ2-1	TRBD2	17	CASSLASSGSSYNEQFF	TGTGCCAGCAGCTTAGCCTCTAGCGGGAGCTCCTACAATGAGCAGTTCTTC
-	TRBV7-9	TRBJ1-2	-	15	CASSLGAARDYGYTF	TGTGCCAGCAGCTTAGGGGCCGCAAGGGACTATGGCTACACCTTC
-	TRBV5-4	TRBJ1-1	-	14	CASSLDFIGLEAFF	TGTGCCAGCAGCTTGGACTTCATTGGGCTTGAAGCTTTCTTT
-	TRBV25-1	TRBJ1-3	-	13	CASSVPAGNTIYF	TGTGCCAGCAGTGTACCAGCTGGAAACACCATATATTTT
-	TRBV27	TRBJ2-1	TRBD2	15	CASSLGLAFYDEQFF	TGTGCCAGCAGTTTGGGACTAGCTTTCTACGATGAGCAGTTCTTC
-	TRBV6-4	TRBJ2-1	-	14	CATSEGDPHNEQFF	TGTGCCACCTCCGAGGGGGACCCGCACAATGAGCAGTTCTTC
-	TRBV11-2	TRBJ2-5	-	14	CASSRDILGETQYF	TGTGCCAGCAGCCGGGACATCCTTGGGGAGACCCAGTACTTC